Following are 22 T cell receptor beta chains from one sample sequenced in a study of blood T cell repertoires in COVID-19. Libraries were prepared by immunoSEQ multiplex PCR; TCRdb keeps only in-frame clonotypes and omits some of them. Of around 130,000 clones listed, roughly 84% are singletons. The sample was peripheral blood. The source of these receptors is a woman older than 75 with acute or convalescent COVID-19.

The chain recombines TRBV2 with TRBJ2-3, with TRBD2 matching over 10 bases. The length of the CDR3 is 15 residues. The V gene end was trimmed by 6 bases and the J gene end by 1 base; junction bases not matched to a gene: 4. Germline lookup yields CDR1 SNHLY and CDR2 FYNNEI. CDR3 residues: CASRGTSVGTDTQYF. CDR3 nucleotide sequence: TGTGCCAGCAGAGGGACTAGCGTGGGCACAGATACGCAGTATTTT.

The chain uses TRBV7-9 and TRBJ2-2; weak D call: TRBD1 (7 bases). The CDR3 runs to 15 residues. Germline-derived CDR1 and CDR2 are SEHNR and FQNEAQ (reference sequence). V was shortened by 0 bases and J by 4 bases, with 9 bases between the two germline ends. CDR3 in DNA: TGTGCCAGCAGCTTAGCCCAGGGGGGCACCGGGGAGCTGTTTTTT. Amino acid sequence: CASSLAQGGTGELFF.

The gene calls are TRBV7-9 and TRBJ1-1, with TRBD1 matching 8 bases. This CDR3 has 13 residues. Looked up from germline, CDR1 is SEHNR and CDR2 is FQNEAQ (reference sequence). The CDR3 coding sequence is TGTGCAGGGGGACAGGCCGACAATGCTGAAGCTTTCTTT. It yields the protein CAGGQADNAEAFF.

The CDR3 region has the DNA TGTGCCAGCAGCCGTGGGGGCGGCTCCTACGAGCAGTACTTC. It translates to CASSRGGGSYEQYF. The genes are TRBV7-8 and TRBJ2-7; weak D call: TRBD1 (6 bases). Germline V CDR1 and CDR2: SGHVS, FQNEAQ. The CDR3 extends over 14 amino acids. V was clipped by 5 bases and J by 0 bases, with 11 bases between them.

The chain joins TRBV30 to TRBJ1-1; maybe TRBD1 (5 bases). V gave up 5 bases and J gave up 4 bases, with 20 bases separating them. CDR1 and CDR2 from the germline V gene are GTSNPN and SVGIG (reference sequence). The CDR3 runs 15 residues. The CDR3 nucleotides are TGTGCCTGGGGGCGGGACTCAGGGAGGGGCACTGAAGCTTTCTTT. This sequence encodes CAWGRDSGRGTEAFF.

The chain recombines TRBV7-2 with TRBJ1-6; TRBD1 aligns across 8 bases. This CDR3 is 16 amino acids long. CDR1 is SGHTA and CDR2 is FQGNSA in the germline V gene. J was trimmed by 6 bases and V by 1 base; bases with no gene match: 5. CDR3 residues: CASSLDATGVNSPLHF. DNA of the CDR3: TGTGCCAGCAGCTTAGATGCGACAGGGGTTAATTCACCCCTCCACTTT. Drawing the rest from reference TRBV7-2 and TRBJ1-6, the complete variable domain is GAGVSQSPSNKVTEKGKDVELRCDPISGHTALYWYRQSLGQGLEFLIYFQGNSAPDKSGLPSDRFSAERTGGSVSTLTIQRTQQEDSAVYLCASSLDATGVNSPLHFGNGTRLTVT.

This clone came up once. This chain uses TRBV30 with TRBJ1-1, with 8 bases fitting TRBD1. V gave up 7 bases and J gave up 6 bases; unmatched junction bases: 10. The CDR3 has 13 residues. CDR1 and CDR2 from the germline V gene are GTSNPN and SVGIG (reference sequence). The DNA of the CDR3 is TGTGCCTTAAATACAGGGGGTGGGTCTGAAGCTTTCTTT. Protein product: CALNTGGGSEAFF.

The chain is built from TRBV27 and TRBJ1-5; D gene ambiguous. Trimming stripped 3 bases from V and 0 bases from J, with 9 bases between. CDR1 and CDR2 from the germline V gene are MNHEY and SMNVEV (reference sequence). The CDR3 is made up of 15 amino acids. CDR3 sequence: CASSFNRGSNQPQHF. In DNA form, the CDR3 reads TGTGCCAGCAGTTTTAATCGGGGTAGCAATCAGCCCCAGCATTTT.

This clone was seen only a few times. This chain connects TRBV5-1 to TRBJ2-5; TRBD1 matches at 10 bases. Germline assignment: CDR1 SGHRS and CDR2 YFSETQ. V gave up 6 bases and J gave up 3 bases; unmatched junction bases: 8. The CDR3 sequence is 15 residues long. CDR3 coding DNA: TGCGCCAGCACTTCGCGGACAGGGGGGGAAGAGACCCAGTACTTC. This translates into CASTSRTGGEETQYF.

DNA for the CDR3: TGTGCCAGCAGCTTTCAGGGGATCTCTAGCACAGATACGCAGTATTTT. This translates into CASSFQGISSTDTQYF. This chain links TRBV5-6 with TRBJ2-3; possible D gene TRBD1, 6 bases. Germline-derived CDR1 and CDR2 are SGHDT and YYEEEE. This CDR3 has 16 residues. Trimming shortened V by 2 bases and J by 0 bases, and 13 bases separated the two germline ends.

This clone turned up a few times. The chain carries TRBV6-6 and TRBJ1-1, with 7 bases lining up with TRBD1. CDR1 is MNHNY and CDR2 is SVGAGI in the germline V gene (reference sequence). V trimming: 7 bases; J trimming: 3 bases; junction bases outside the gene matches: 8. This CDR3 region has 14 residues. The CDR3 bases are TGTGCCAGCACACTACGGACAGGATACACTGAAGCTTTCTTT. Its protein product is CASTLRTGYTEAFF.

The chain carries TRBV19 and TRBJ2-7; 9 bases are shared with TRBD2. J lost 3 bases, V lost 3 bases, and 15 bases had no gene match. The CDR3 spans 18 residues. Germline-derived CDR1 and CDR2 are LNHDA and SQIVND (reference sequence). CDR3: CASSMRTSAYPVIYEQYF. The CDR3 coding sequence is TGTGCCAGTAGTATGAGGACTAGCGCTTACCCCGTAATCTACGAGCAGTACTTC.

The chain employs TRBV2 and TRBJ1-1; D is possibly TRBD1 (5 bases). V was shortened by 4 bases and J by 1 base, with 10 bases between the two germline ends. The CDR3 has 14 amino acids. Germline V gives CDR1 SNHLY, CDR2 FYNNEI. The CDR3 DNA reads TGTGCCAGCAGTGCGTTCAGGGCGAACACTGAAGCTTTCTTT. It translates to CASSAFRANTEAFF.

The CDR3, as DNA: TGTGCCAGCAGTTTATCGACAGATACTAGCACAGATACGCAGTATTTT. The encoded protein is CASSLSTDTSTDTQYF. The chain recombines TRBV27 with TRBJ2-3, with a weak D call TRBD1 (5 bases). Trimming shortened V by 0 bases and J by 0 bases, and 10 bases separated the two germline ends. The CDR3 is 16 residues long. Germline V gene lookup returns CDR1 MNHEY and CDR2 SMNVEV (reference sequence).

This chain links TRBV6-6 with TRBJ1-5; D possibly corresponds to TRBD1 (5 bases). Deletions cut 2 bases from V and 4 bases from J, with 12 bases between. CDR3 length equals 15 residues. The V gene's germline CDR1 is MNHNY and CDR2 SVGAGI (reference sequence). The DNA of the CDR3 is TGTGCCAGCAGTTACGCGGCAGGGAAGAATCAGCCCCAGCATTTT. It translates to CASSYAAGKNQPQHF.

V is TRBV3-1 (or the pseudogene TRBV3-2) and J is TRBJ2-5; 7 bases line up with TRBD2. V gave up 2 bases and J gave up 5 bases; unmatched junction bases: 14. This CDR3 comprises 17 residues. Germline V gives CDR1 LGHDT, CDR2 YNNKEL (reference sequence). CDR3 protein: CASSQYISSSGSETQYF. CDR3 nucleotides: TGTGCCAGCAGCCAATATATTTCGTCTAGCGGCTCGGAGACCCAGTACTTC.

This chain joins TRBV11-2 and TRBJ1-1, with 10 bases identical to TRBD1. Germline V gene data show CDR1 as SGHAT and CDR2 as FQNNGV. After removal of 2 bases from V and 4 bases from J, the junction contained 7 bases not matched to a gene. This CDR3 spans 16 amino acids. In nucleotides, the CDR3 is TGTGCCAGCAGCTTATTGGGGGGACAGGGGTTCACTGAAGCTTTCTTT. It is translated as CASSLLGGQGFTEAFF.

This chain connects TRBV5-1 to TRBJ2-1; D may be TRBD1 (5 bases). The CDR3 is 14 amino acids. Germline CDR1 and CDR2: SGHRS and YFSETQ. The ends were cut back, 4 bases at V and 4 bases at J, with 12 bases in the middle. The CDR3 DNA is TGCGCCAGCAGCGTCCGACAGTTATACAATGAGCAGTTCTTC. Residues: CASSVRQLYNEQFF. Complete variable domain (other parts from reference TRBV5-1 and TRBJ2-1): KAGVTQTPRYLIKTRGQQVTLSCSPISGHRSVSWYQQTPGQGLQFLFEYFSETQRNKGNFPGRFSGRQFSNSRSEMNVSTLELGDSALYLCASSVRQLYNEQFFGPGTRLTVL.

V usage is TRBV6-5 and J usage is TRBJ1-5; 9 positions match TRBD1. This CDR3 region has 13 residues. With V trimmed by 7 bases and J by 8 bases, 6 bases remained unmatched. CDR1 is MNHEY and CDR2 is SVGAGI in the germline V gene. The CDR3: CASILQGAKPQHF. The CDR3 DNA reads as TGTGCCAGCATTTTACAGGGGGCGAAGCCCCAGCATTTT.

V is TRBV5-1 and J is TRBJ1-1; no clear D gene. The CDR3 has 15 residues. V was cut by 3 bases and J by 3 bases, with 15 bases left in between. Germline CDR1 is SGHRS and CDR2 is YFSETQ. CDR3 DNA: TGCGCCAGCAGCTACGTCAGGAGGAGAGACACTGAAGCTTTCTTT. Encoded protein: CASSYVRRRDTEAFF.

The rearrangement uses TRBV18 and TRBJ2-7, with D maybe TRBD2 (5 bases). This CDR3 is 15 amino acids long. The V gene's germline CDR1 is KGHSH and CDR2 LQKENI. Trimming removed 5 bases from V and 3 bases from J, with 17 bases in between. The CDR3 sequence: CASSSPGRSHYEQYF. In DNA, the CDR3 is TGTGCCAGCTCATCGCCGGGAAGAAGCCACTACGAGCAGTACTTC.

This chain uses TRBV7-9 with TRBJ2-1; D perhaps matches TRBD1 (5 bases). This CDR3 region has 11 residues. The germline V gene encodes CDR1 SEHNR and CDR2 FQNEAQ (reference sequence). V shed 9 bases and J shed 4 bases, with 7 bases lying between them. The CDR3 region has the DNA TGTGCCAGTCAGGGTTACAATGAGCAGTTCTTC. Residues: CASQGYNEQFF.